Below are 9 T cell receptor beta chains sequenced from a single sample in a study of Ad26.COV2.S vaccination and SARS-CoV-2 variants. Indicated treatment: 15 to 20 received Ad26.COV2.S at low or high dose, single or two shots; roughly five received placebo; per-sample allocation not given. Sampling was done on day 63 after the first vaccine or placebo injection. Libraries were prepared by immunoSEQ multiplex PCR; TCRdb keeps only in-frame clonotypes and omits some of them. Of hundreds of thousands of clones detected, around 87% appear once; the ten largest clones hold 3.4%. Source: peripheral blood, taken in a trial of Ad26.COV2.S vaccine versus placebo. The receptors originated from a person between 18 and 65 years old who received the Ad26.COV2.S COVID-19 vaccine or a placebo.

The chain carries TRBV6-6 and TRBJ1-5; 8 bases map to TRBD1. The CDR3 extends over 14 amino acids. V dropped 2 bases and J dropped 6; count of bases not matched to a gene: 3. Germline CDR1 MNHNY, CDR2 SVGAGI (reference sequence). CDR3 sequence (DNA): TGTGCCAGCAGTTACGGACAGGGTGTTCAGCCCCAGCATTTT. Translation: CASSYGQGVQPQHF.

The V gene is TRBV14, the J gene TRBJ1-1, with 10 bases that match TRBD1. V was clipped by 5 bases and J by 1 base; unmatched bases: 7. The length of the CDR3 is 16 residues. The V gene's germline CDR1 is SGHDN and CDR2 FVKESK. In DNA, the CDR3 is TGTGCCAGCAGCGCCGGGACAGGGGCCGGGAACACTGAAGCTTTCTTT. Encoded protein: CASSAGTGAGNTEAFF. Full variable domain (remainder filled in from reference TRBV14 and TRBJ1-1): EAGVTQFPSHSVIEKGQTVTLRCDPISGHDNLYWYRRVMGKEIKFLLHFVKESKQDESGMPNNRFLAERTGGTYSTLKVQPAELEDSGVYFCASSAGTGAGNTEAFFGQGTRLTVV.

J is TRBJ1-3 and V is TRBV5-1, with D unresolved. CDR3 length: 15 residues. Germline V gene data show CDR1 as SGHRS and CDR2 as YFSETQ. V shed 3 bases and J shed 0 bases, with 10 bases lying between them. CDR3 amino acids: CASSSSPLSGNTIYF. The CDR3 DNA reads TGCGCCAGCAGCTCGAGTCCCCTCTCTGGAAACACCATATATTTT. The full variable domain, completed using reference TRBV5-1 and TRBJ1-3, is KAGVTQTPRYLIKTRGQQVTLSCSPISGHRSVSWYQQTPGQGLQFLFEYFSETQRNKGNFPGRFSGRQFSNSRSEMNVSTLELGDSALYLCASSSSPLSGNTIYFGEGSWLTVV.

The chain has TRBV5-1 and TRBJ1-2; 7 nucleotides align to TRBD1. Trimming removed 4 bases from V and 6 bases from J; junction bases left unmatched: 6. The CDR3 loop spans 13 amino acids. Germline CDR1 is SGHRS and CDR2 is YFSETQ. This CDR3 is CASSPDRSDGYTF. The CDR3 DNA follows: TGCGCCAGCAGCCCGGACAGGTCGGATGGCTACACCTTC.

The V call is TRBV27, the J call TRBJ2-2, with 7 nucleotides matching TRBD1. This CDR3 contains 13 residues. Germline assignment: CDR1 MNHEY and CDR2 SMNVEV (reference sequence). With 10 bases clipped from V and 1 base from J, the junction kept 3 bases outside the gene matches. The CDR3 protein is CAIRQGNTGELFF. For the CDR3, the DNA is TGTGCCATAAGACAGGGGAACACCGGGGAGCTGTTTTTT.

The sample holds one count of this clone. This chain joins TRBV14 and TRBJ2-7; D is unclear. Germline V CDR1 and CDR2: SGHDN, FVKESK. V lost 2 bases, J lost 0 bases, and 5 bases lay in between. The CDR3 is 13 amino acids. CDR3 amino acids: CASSQRISYEQYF. DNA for the CDR3: TGTGCCAGCAGCCAACGAATCTCCTACGAGCAGTACTTC.

CDR3 sequence reads: CASSPLGGGGPTDTQYF. Here the CDR3 DNA reads TGTGCCAGCAGCCCGCTTGGGGGCGGGGGTCCCACAGATACGCAGTATTTT. The V and J genes are TRBV3-1 (or the pseudogene TRBV3-2) and TRBJ2-3; TRBD2 is a possible D gene (7 bases). The CDR3 runs to 17 residues. The ends were cut back, 4 bases at V and 2 bases at J, with 19 bases in the middle. Per the germline V gene, CDR1 is LGHDT and CDR2 is YNNKEL (reference sequence).

The J gene is TRBJ1-6, the V gene TRBV7-2, with a tentative D call TRBD1 (5 bases). The germline CDR1 and CDR2 sequences are SGHTA and FQGNSA. This CDR3 is built from 15 residues. Trimming took 4 bases from V and 6 from J, leaving 13 bases between them. Here the CDR3 reads CASSSKGQANSPLHF. For the CDR3, the DNA is TGTGCCAGCAGCTCTAAGGGGCAGGCTAATTCACCCCTCCACTTT.

The CDR3 DNA reads TGTGCCATCCGCGGGGATAATACGGGAGGGACACCCCTCCACTTT. It codes for CAIRGDNTGGTPLHF. This chain links TRBV10-3 with TRBJ1-6; the D is unclear. Trimming stripped 8 bases from V and 11 bases from J, with 22 bases between. Per germline, CDR1 ENHRY and CDR2 SYGVKD. This CDR3 is built from 15 residues.